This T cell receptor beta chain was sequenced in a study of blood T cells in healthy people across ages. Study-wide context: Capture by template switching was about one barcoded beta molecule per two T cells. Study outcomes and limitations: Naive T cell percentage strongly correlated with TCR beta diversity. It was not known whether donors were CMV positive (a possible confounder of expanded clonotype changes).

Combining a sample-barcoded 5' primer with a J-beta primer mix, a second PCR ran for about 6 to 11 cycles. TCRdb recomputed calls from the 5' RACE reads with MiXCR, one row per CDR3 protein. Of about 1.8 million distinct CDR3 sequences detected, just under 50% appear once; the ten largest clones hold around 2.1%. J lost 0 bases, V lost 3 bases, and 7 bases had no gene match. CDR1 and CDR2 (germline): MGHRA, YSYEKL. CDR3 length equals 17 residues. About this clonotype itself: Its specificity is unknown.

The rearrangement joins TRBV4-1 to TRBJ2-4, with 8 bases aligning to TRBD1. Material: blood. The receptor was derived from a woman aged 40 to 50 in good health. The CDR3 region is CASSQKDRVLAKNIQYF. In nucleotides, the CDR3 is TGCGCCAGCAGCCAGAAGGACAGGGTTCTAGCCAAAAACATTCAGTACTTC.